The 27 T cell receptor beta chains reported below all come from one sample, sequenced in a study of blood T cells in healthy people across ages. Primers used in a second PCR of about 7 to 11 cycles were a sample-barcoded 5' primer and a J-beta primer mix. From the 5' RACE reads, TCRdb called clonotypes with MiXCR, one entry per CDR3 protein. The sample consists of 800,000 to 1,300,000 distinct CDR3 sequences, roughly 24% of them appearing once. The same data also went into a second study, on T cells of mothers and their children.

The sample consisted of blood. All receptors come from a girl aged 2 to 9 in good health.

J is TRBJ2-1 and V is TRBV5-1; D might be TRBD1 or TRBD2, each matching 6 bases. Per the germline V gene, CDR1 is SGHRS and CDR2 is YFSETQ. This CDR3 has 14 residues. V lost 7 bases, J lost 9 bases, and 20 bases lay in between. CDR3 DNA sequence: TGCGCCAGCGCCTACGGGGGTAGAGGGGGTGAGCAGTTCTTC. Translated, it gives CASAYGGRGGEQFF.

This clonotype was detected only a few times. The J gene is TRBJ2-3, the V gene TRBV27, with 9 nucleotides matching TRBD1. Germline V gene lookup returns CDR1 MNHEY and CDR2 SMNVEV (reference sequence). V was clipped by 10 bases and J by 2 bases; unmatched bases: 19. This CDR3 comprises 18 residues. The CDR3 DNA reads as TGTGCCATTCCAACCGGGACAGGGAGCGCAGGGGACACAGATACGCAGTATTTT. Protein sequence: CAIPTGTGSAGDTDTQYF.

This clonotype was seen a handful of times. The CDR3 loop is CASSLPVSYGYTF. In DNA form, the CDR3 reads TGTGCCAGCAGCCTACCAGTGTCCTATGGCTACACCTTC. The chain is built from TRBV7-2 and TRBJ1-2; D is undetermined. The CDR3 is 13 residues long. V lost 5 bases to trimming and J lost 4 bases, with 11 bases between them. CDR1 and CDR2 from the germline V gene are SGHTA and FQGNSA. Supplemented by reference TRBV7-2 and TRBJ1-2, the full variable domain reads GAGVSQSPSNKVTEKGKDVELRCDPISGHTALYWYRQSLGQGLEFLIYFQGNSAPDKSGLPSDRFSAERTGGSVSTLTIQRTQQEDSAVYLCASSLPVSYGYTFGSGTRLTVV.

CDR3 region: CASSAAQGREETQYF. The DNA of the CDR3 is TGTGCCAGCAGCGCCGCACAGGGCAGGGAGGAGACCCAGTACTTC. The rearrangement uses TRBV7-9 and TRBJ2-5; a weak D match, TRBD1 (6 bases). Germline values: CDR1 SEHNR, CDR2 FQNEAQ (reference sequence). Trimming took off 5 bases at V and 5 bases at J, with 18 bases between the two ends. The CDR3 length is 15 residues.

This clonotype turned up a few times. V gene TRBV4-3 combines with J gene TRBJ1-1; D is possibly TRBD1 (5 bases). From germline, CDR1 is LGHNA and CDR2 YSLEER. Trimming shortened V by 4 bases and J by 7 bases, and 16 bases separated the two germline ends. The CDR3 is made up of 14 amino acids. CDR3 bases: TGCGCCAGCAGCCCAGATCGGGACTCGAATGAAGCTTTCTTT. Its translation is CASSPDRDSNEAFF.

In this sample, this clonotype turned up many times. One end of the junction is discordant with germline, which a read error may explain. The rearrangement uses TRBV12-3 or TRBV12-4 and TRBJ2-7, with no clear D. The CDR3 has 12 amino acids. CDR3 DNA: TGTGCCAGTAGTTCCAACCTAGGCGAGCAGTACTTC. Translated: CASSSNLGEQYF.

This clonotype was seen a few times. The chain has TRBV9 and TRBJ2-5; TRBD1 agrees at 9 bases. The J call may not be correct, given that the DNA end is closer to TRBJ2-7. CDR1 is SGDLS and CDR2 is YYNGEE in the germline V gene. The CDR3 sequence is 14 residues long. This chain's CDR3 is CASSVGDRAYEQYF. For the CDR3, the DNA is TGTGCCAGCAGCGTAGGGGACAGGGCCTACGAGCAGTACTTC.

DNA of the CDR3: TGTGCCAGCAGACCGCGGACAGGGAGTGGAAGGAATGAGCAGTTCTTC. Its translation is CASRPRTGSGRNEQFF. This chain joins TRBV11-3 and TRBJ2-5; the match to TRBD1 covers 8 bases. The J call is doubtful: the DNA matches TRBJ2-1 better. Germline V gene sequence: CDR1 SGHNT, CDR2 YENEEA. This CDR3 region has 16 residues.

The chain links TRBV7-9 to TRBJ1-2; no definite D call. Trimming pared 4 bases from V and 8 bases from J, leaving 11 bases between. This CDR3 has 12 amino acids. CDR1 is SEHNR and CDR2 is FQNEAQ in the germline V gene (reference sequence). The CDR3 DNA reads TGTGCCAGCAGCTCCCAACCGGGGGGCTACACCTTC. It encodes CASSSQPGGYTF.

This clonotype was detected a few times. The J gene is TRBJ2-1, the V gene TRBV20-1; 7 nucleotides agree with TRBD2. Trimming cost V 3 bases and J 6 bases; bases outside gene matches: 11. CDR1 is DFQATT, CDR2 SNEGSKA, per germline (reference sequence). The CDR3 totals 15 residues. The CDR3 coding sequence is TGCAGTGCTAGGAGTAGCGGGCCCGGGGGCAATGAGCAGTTCTTC. This codes for CSARSSGPGGNEQFF.

The V and J genes are TRBV7-3 and TRBJ2-3; unclear D gene. Germline CDR1 reads SGHTA; CDR2 reads FQGTGA. Deletions cut 1 base from V and 2 bases from J, with 4 bases between. This CDR3 has 13 amino acids. DNA of the CDR3: TGTGCCAGCAGCTTAAAAGCCACAGATACGCAGTATTTT. Its translation is CASSLKATDTQYF.

The CDR3 is CATQGSMDEKLFF. CDR3 coding DNA: TGTGCCACCCAGGGCTCAATGGATGAAAAACTGTTTTTT. The V and J genes are TRBV10-3 and TRBJ1-4, with D possibly being TRBD1 (5 bases). CDR3 size: 13 residues. V was trimmed by 10 bases and J by 6 bases, leaving 15 bases between them. Germline CDR1 is ENHRY and CDR2 is SYGVKD.

This clonotype was seen a handful of times. J is TRBJ2-5 and V is TRBV6-6; 7 positions agree with TRBD2. In germline, CDR1 is MNHNY, CDR2 SVGAGI (reference sequence). This CDR3 region has 15 residues. The V and J ends lost 2 bases and 3 bases, in that order; junction bases with no gene match: 6. Here the CDR3 DNA reads TGTGCCAGCAGTTACGGAGCGGGATTGAAAGAGACCCAGTACTTC. Translation gives CASSYGAGLKETQYF.

This clonotype came up a few times. The chain combines TRBV29-1 with TRBJ2-7, with D possibly called TRBD1 or TRBD2 (5 bases each). V dropped 8 bases and J dropped 0 bases, with 14 bases sitting between them. From germline, CDR1 is SQVTM and CDR2 ANQGSEA. The CDR3 is 13 amino acids. The CDR3 region is CSPPQDFSYEQYF. The CDR3 DNA reads TGCAGCCCCCCACAGGACTTCTCCTACGAGCAGTACTTC.

The J gene is TRBJ2-7, the V gene TRBV20-1; 8 bases match TRBD1. V lost 3 bases to trimming and J lost 3 bases; unmatched junction nucleotides: 10. This CDR3 region has 15 residues. The germline CDR1 and CDR2 sequences are DFQATT and SNEGSKA (reference sequence). CDR3 protein: CSARVTGGIIYEQYF. In DNA, the CDR3 is TGCAGTGCTAGGGTCACAGGGGGGATCATCTACGAGCAGTACTTC.

The chain employs TRBV13 and TRBJ1-2, with TRBD1 as a possible D gene (5 bases). The germline V gene encodes CDR1 PRHDT and CDR2 FYEKMQ (reference sequence). This CDR3 comprises 17 residues. Trimming left V 0 bases short and J 2 bases short, with 16 bases between. This CDR3 reads CASSLGYSGGSNYGYTF. In DNA, the CDR3 is TGTGCCAGCAGCTTAGGGTACTCCGGGGGATCAAACTATGGCTACACCTTC.

This sequence joins TRBV4-2 and TRBJ2-7; 14 bases are shared with TRBD2. This CDR3 is 19 amino acids long. In germline, CDR1 is LGHNA, CDR2 YNFKEQ. Trimming cost V 4 bases and J 0 bases; bases outside gene matches: 11. The CDR3 sequence is CASSPEGLAGDVGSYEQYF. CDR3 in DNA: TGTGCCAGCAGCCCAGAGGGACTAGCGGGGGACGTCGGCTCCTACGAGCAGTACTTC.

V gene TRBV12-3 or TRBV12-4 combines with J gene TRBJ2-7, with unresolved D. Between the trimmed V and J ends, which lost 6 bases and 0 bases, there was a span of 9 bases. The CDR3 contains 13 residues. CDR3 in amino acids: CASSFKYSYEQYF. The CDR3 nucleotides are TGTGCCAGCAGCTTTAAATACTCCTACGAGCAGTACTTC.

The chain combines TRBV9 with TRBJ2-7; no firm D call. The germline V and J ends were trimmed by 1 base and 9 bases, with 14 bases remaining between them. This CDR3 spans 13 amino acids. Per the germline V gene, CDR1 is SGDLS and CDR2 is YYNGEE. The CDR3 loop reads CASSVTGSETQYF. The CDR3 DNA reads as TGTGCCAGCAGCGTAACGGGTTCAGAGACGCAGTACTTC. Full variable domain (outside the CDR3, taken from reference TRBV9 and TRBJ2-7): DSGVTQTPKHLITATGQRVTLRCSPRSGDLSVYWYQQSLDQGLQFLIQYYNGEERAKGNILERFSAQQFPDLHSELNLSSLELGDSALYFCASSVTGSETQYFGPGTRLTVT.

V and J are TRBV20-1 and TRBJ2-7, with unresolved D. The CDR3 length is 14 residues. CDR1 and CDR2 from the germline V gene are DFQATT and SNEGSKA (reference sequence). V was cut by 2 bases and J by 0 bases, with 11 bases left in between. The CDR3 loop is CSARRALSSYEQYF. DNA for the CDR3: TGCAGTGCTAGAAGGGCTCTCAGCTCCTACGAGCAGTACTTC.

There are a few counts of this clonotype. The chain uses TRBV12-5 and TRBJ2-5, with a weak D call TRBD1 (6 bases). Germline CDR1 reads LGHNT; CDR2 reads FRNRAP. The CDR3 has 15 amino acids. Between the trimmed V and J ends, which lost 5 bases and 6 bases, there was a span of 19 bases. CDR3 loop: CASGTRTDARKTQYF. The DNA for the CDR3 is TGTGCTAGTGGTACGAGGACAGACGCAAGGAAGACCCAGTACTTC.

V and J are TRBV2 and TRBJ2-2; 9 bases line up with TRBD1. Germline V gene lookup returns CDR1 SNHLY and CDR2 FYNNEI. The CDR3 has 14 residues. The ends lost 3 bases at V and 8 bases at J; junction bases unmatched: 4. The CDR3 nucleotides are TGTGCCAGCAGTGATGGACAGGGGCCAGGGGAGCTGTTTTTT. Its translation: CASSDGQGPGELFF.

As for this clonotype: A read error may be the cause here, since a much bigger clone is one base away. V usage is TRBV5-4 and J usage is TRBJ2-7; a possible D gene is TRBD1 (6 bases). V was shortened by 3 bases and J by 3 bases, with 7 bases between the two germline ends. The CDR3 length is 12 residues. Per the germline V gene, CDR1 is SGHNT and CDR2 is YYREEE (reference sequence). Here the CDR3 DNA reads TGTGCCAGCAGCTGGGGGCGCTACGAGCAGTACTTC. This encodes CASSWGRYEQYF.

V is TRBV21-1 and J is TRBJ2-5; TRBD1, the D gene given by the table, was not confirmed from the DNA. The end of the DNA fits TRBJ2-7 better, so the J call may be wrong. TRBV21-1 is a known pseudogene. CDR3 size: 17 residues. The CDR3 DNA follows: TGTGCCAGCAGCAAACGGTCTCGCCGGGACAGGCGCTACGAGCAGTACTTC. It specifies CASSKRSRRDRRYEQYF.

The chain recombines TRBV11-2 with TRBJ2-5; perhaps TRBD1 as D (5 bases). The CDR3 has 16 amino acids. Looked up from germline, CDR1 is SGHAT and CDR2 is FQNNGV. Between the trimmed V and J ends, which lost 1 base and 1 base, there was a span of 13 bases. CDR3 sequence (DNA): TGTGCCAGCAGCTTAGGTGGGGCACCCGGCCAAGAGACCCAGTACTTC. It yields the protein CASSLGGAPGQETQYF.

The chain couples TRBV2 to TRBJ2-1; possible D gene TRBD1, 7 bases. The CDR3 is made up of 14 amino acids. Per the germline V gene, CDR1 is SNHLY and CDR2 is FYNNEI. V lost 10 bases and J 1 base, leaving 14 bases between the germline ends. CDR3 sequence: CAIQTGRSYNEQFF. CDR3 nucleotides: TGTGCCATCCAGACAGGGAGGTCCTACAATGAGCAGTTCTTC.

This rearrangement joins TRBV7-9 to TRBJ2-3; D uncertain. The length of the CDR3 is 14 residues. V was clipped by 3 bases and J by 5 bases, with 12 bases between them. CDR1 and CDR2 (germline): SEHNR, FQNEAQ (reference sequence). DNA for the CDR3: TGTGCCAGCAGCTTGGCAACAAAAGGAGATACGCAGTATTTT. It translates to CASSLATKGDTQYF. The variable domain in full, with the rest retrieved from reference TRBV7-9 and TRBJ2-3, is DTGVSQNPRHKITKRGQNVTFRCDPISEHNRLYWYRQTLGQGPEFLTYFQNEAQLEKSRLLSDRFSAERPKGSFSTLEIQRTEQGDSAMYLCASSLATKGDTQYFGPGTRLTVL.